The source of this T cell receptor beta chain is a study of T-cell reconstitution after alpha-beta-depleted transplantation in children. Preparation of the TCRbeta library used unique molecular identifiers. TCRdb re-derived calls from the PCR reads in MiXCR, one entry per CDR3 protein. Of approximately 83,000 distinct CDR3 sequences listed, 10% to 15% were seen once; the top ten hold about 14%. This clonotype was detected a few times. A much larger clone lies a single base off, so this may be a read error. The CDR3 contains 14 residues. CDR1 is GTSNPN, CDR2 SVGIG, per germline (reference sequence). The sample here was PBMCs from the stem cell graft donor, taken from the stem cell graft. The chain combines TRBV30 with TRBJ2-3, with D possibly being TRBD2 (6 bases). The receptor comes from a human donor who donated a stem cell graft to a child with inherited bone marrow failure. As DNA, the CDR3 is TGTGCCTGGAGTGTAATGGCGGGGTTGGATACGCAGTCTTTT. Protein sequence: CAWSVMAGLDTQSF.